These 32 T cell receptor beta chains originate from one sample sequenced in a study of cytomegalovirus exposure and HLA in healthy donors. Primers for the PCR totalled 60 Vbeta and 13 Jbeta. Sequencing was performed with immunoSEQ multiplex PCR; in TCRdb, only in-frame clones are kept and a portion is missing. This table holds 250,000 or so clones, around 80% found once. The source material was PBMCs. Receptors originate from an older woman in good health and CMV-seropositive.

The chain carries TRBV18 and TRBJ1-5, with no clear D. V gave up 6 bases and J gave up 2 bases, with 11 bases separating them. Germline CDR1 reads KGHSH; CDR2 reads LQKENI. The CDR3 is 14 residues long. The CDR3: CASSSTRGNQPQHF. The DNA of the CDR3 is TGTGCCAGCTCCTCGACTAGAGGCAATCAGCCCCAGCATTTT.

The chain recombines TRBV7-9 with TRBJ1-3, with 8 bases matching TRBD1. Germline values: CDR1 SEHNR, CDR2 FQNEAQ (reference sequence). This CDR3 is built from 15 residues. V gave up 10 bases and J gave up 0 bases; unmatched junction bases: 8. The CDR3 DNA reads TGTGCCACGAGGACAGGGAAACCCTCTGGAAACACCATATATTTT. The encoded protein is CATRTGKPSGNTIYF.

The chain combines TRBV19 with TRBJ1-2; 8 nucleotides align to TRBD1. The V and J ends lost 4 bases and 5 bases, in that order; junction bases with no gene match: 9. The CDR3 is made up of 15 amino acids. The germline V gene has CDR1 LNHDA and CDR2 SQIVND (reference sequence). Here the CDR3 DNA reads TGTGCCAGTAGTAATACAGGGGGGACCCTATATGGCTACACCTTC. As protein: CASSNTGGTLYGYTF. The whole variable domain, filled in from reference TRBV19 and TRBJ1-2, reads DGGITQSPKYLFRKEGQNVTLSCEQNLNHDAMYWYRQDPGQGLRLIYYSQIVNDFQKGDIAEGYSVSREKKESFPLTVTSAQKNPTAFYLCASSNTGGTLYGYTFGSGTRLTVV.

This clone has just one count. This chain joins TRBV28 and TRBJ2-7; 10 bases fit TRBD2. This CDR3 contains 14 residues. V shed 3 bases, J shed 6 bases, and the junction held 5 bases outside the gene matches. Germline V gene sequence: CDR1 MDHEN, CDR2 SYDVKM. CDR3 DNA sequence: TGTGCCAGCAGTTTTGTACTAGCGGGAACCGAGCAGTACTTC. As protein: CASSFVLAGTEQYF. Based on the CDR3 plus reference TRBV28 and TRBJ2-7, the full variable domain is DVKVTQSSRYLVKRTGEKVFLECVQDMDHENMFWYRQDPGLGLRLIYFSYDVKMKEKGDIPEGYSVSREKKERFSLILESASTNQTSMYLCASSFVLAGTEQYFGPGTRLTVT.

CDR3: CASRQESEAFF. CDR3 bases: TGTGCCAGCAGACAGGAGTCTGAAGCTTTCTTT. J is TRBJ1-1 and V is TRBV2; D perhaps matches TRBD1 (5 bases). The germline V gene has CDR1 SNHLY and CDR2 FYNNEI. CDR3 length: 11 amino acids. The V end lost 6 bases, the J end lost 6 bases, and 8 bases lay between the germline ends.

This clone has just a few counts. The rearrangement links TRBV5-1 to TRBJ2-7; 9 bases line up with TRBD1. The germline CDR1 and CDR2 sequences are SGHRS and YFSETQ. The CDR3 has 14 residues. The V gene end was trimmed by 4 bases and the J gene end by 9 bases; junction bases not matched to a gene: 11. For the CDR3, the DNA is TGCGCCAGCAGCCTGGAGGGACAGGGTTTGAGGCAGTACTTC. Its translation: CASSLEGQGLRQYF.

The V gene is TRBV28, the J gene TRBJ1-4; D not certain. The CDR3 is 12 amino acids. Germline V CDR1 and CDR2: MDHEN, SYDVKM. The V end lost 8 bases, the J end lost 6 bases, and 10 bases lay between the germline ends. The DNA for the CDR3 is TGTGCCAGCTCCCTATCGGATGAAAAACTGTTTTTT. It codes for CASSLSDEKLFF.

The genes are TRBV19 and TRBJ1-1; D gene ambiguous. This CDR3 has 18 amino acids. Germline V gene data show CDR1 as LNHDA and CDR2 as SQIVND (reference sequence). V shed 9 bases and J shed 0 bases, with 26 bases lying between them. For the CDR3, the DNA is TGTGCCAGCCGAGCGGGTTGGCGGGGATATGGGCTGAACACTGAAGCTTTCTTT. As protein: CASRAGWRGYGLNTEAFF.

J is TRBJ2-1 and V is TRBV7-2; 7 bases match TRBD2. V shed 1 base and J 5 bases; nucleotides not matched to a gene: 5. The CDR3 consists of 15 residues. Per germline, CDR1 SGHTA and CDR2 FQGNSA. The CDR3 loop is CASSLGASGNNEQFF. CDR3 nucleotides: TGTGCCAGCAGCTTAGGGGCTAGCGGAAACAATGAGCAGTTCTTC.

This clone was counted once. V is TRBV5-7 and J is TRBJ2-6, with D perhaps TRBD1 (6 bases). TRBV5-7 is recorded as an ORF, its role being uncertain. The CDR3 totals 17 residues. The V and J ends lost 0 bases and 1 base respectively, with 11 bases between them. This CDR3 reads CASSLGQATSGANVLTF. The DNA of the CDR3 is TGTGCCAGCAGCTTGGGACAGGCGACTTCTGGGGCCAACGTCCTGACTTTC.

Comments on this clone: An end of the junction does not agree with germline; a read error may underlie this. The DNA for the CDR3 is TGTGCCAGTACTATAACAGGGGGCAATCAGCCCCAGCATTTT. Encoded protein: CASTITGGNQPQHF. The rearrangement uses TRBV19 and TRBJ1-5; TRBD1 matches 7 bases. Germline CDR1 and CDR2: LNHDA and SQIVND (reference sequence). The length of the CDR3 is 14 residues.

This chain uses TRBV11-1 with TRBJ2-7; TRBD2 aligns across 13 bases. The CDR3 length is 14 residues. Germline lookup yields CDR1 SGHAT and CDR2 FQDESV (reference sequence). V shed 6 bases, J shed 4 bases, and the junction held 3 bases outside the gene matches. CDR3 region: CASRRTSGSYEQYF. Here the CDR3 DNA reads TGTGCCAGCAGAAGGACTAGCGGGAGTTACGAGCAGTACTTC.

The J gene is TRBJ1-2, the V gene TRBV18; D remains unclear. V was pared by 3 bases and J by 0 bases, with 8 bases between. Germline loops: CDR1 KGHSH, CDR2 LQKENI. The CDR3 is 14 residues long. CDR3 sequence (DNA): TGTGCCAGCTCACCCCGACAATCTAACTATGGCTACACCTTC. Encoded protein: CASSPRQSNYGYTF.

This clone was seen a handful of times. This chain joins TRBV7-9 and TRBJ2-7; TRBD1 matches 8 bases. The V segment lost 1 base and the J segment 3 bases; nucleotides outside the gene matches: 5. Germline V CDR1 and CDR2: SEHNR, FQNEAQ (reference sequence). The CDR3 sequence is 15 residues long. CDR3 DNA sequence: TGTGCCAGCAGCTTAGGACAGGGGCTAAACTACGAGCAGTACTTC. It encodes CASSLGQGLNYEQYF.

The rearrangement uses TRBV5-1 and TRBJ1-4; no firm D call. CDR3 length: 15 residues. Germline V gene data show CDR1 as SGHRS and CDR2 as YFSETQ. Trimming cost V 0 bases and J 0 bases, with 6 bases left between them. This CDR3 reads CASSLAQTTNEKLFF. The DNA of the CDR3 is TGCGCCAGCAGCTTGGCACAGACAACTAATGAAAAACTGTTTTTT.

The chain couples TRBV6-1 to TRBJ1-3; D gene unclear. V shed 3 bases and J shed 4 bases, with 10 bases lying between them. The CDR3 is 14 residues long. Per germline, CDR1 MNHNS and CDR2 SASEGT. The CDR3 nucleotides read TGTGCCAGCAGTGAGGCGGCAGAAGGAAACACCATATATTTT. Amino acids: CASSEAAEGNTIYF.

The chain joins TRBV14 to TRBJ2-5, with TRBD2 matching over 8 bases. J gave up 4 bases and V 3 bases, and 7 bases lay outside the gene matches. Germline lookup yields CDR1 SGHDN and CDR2 FVKESK. The CDR3 runs to 15 residues. The CDR3 DNA reads TGTGCCAGCAGCCATCTCGGACTAGCAGGAGAGACCCAGTACTTC. It codes for CASSHLGLAGETQYF. Full variable domain (missing parts from reference TRBV14 and TRBJ2-5): EAGVTQFPSHSVIEKGQTVTLRCDPISGHDNLYWYRRVMGKEIKFLLHFVKESKQDESGMPNNRFLAERTGGTYSTLKVQPAELEDSGVYFCASSHLGLAGETQYFGPGTRLLVL.

The V and J genes are TRBV6-1 and TRBJ1-5; 9 bases are shared with TRBD1. V was clipped by 5 bases and J by 6 bases; unmatched bases: 5. Germline-derived CDR1 and CDR2 are MNHNS and SASEGT. The CDR3 sequence is 14 residues long. The CDR3 DNA reads TGTGCCAGCAGTTGGACAGGGGAGATTCAGCCCCAGCATTTT. Amino acid sequence: CASSWTGEIQPQHF.

The chain combines TRBV5-1 with TRBJ2-5, with D maybe TRBD1 (6 bases). V was pared by 4 bases and J by 1 base, with 14 bases between. Looked up from germline, CDR1 is SGHRS and CDR2 is YFSETQ. This CDR3 spans 15 amino acids. The CDR3 loop is CASSPRVGAQETQYF. As DNA, the CDR3 is TGCGCCAGCAGCCCCCGAGTGGGGGCCCAAGAGACCCAGTACTTC.

The V gene is TRBV2, the J gene TRBJ1-5; D is possibly TRBD1 (6 bases). Trimming removed 4 bases at V and 5 bases at J, with 15 bases between. This CDR3 is 15 amino acids long. Germline V lookup: CDR1 SNHLY, CDR2 FYNNEI. CDR3 in amino acids: CASSGGGGADQPQHF. Written as DNA, the CDR3 is TGTGCCAGCAGTGGGGGTGGGGGGGCCGATCAGCCCCAGCATTTT.

The chain links TRBV7-9 to TRBJ1-3; 7 bases line up with TRBD1. J was trimmed by 0 bases and V by 5 bases; bases with no gene match: 10. The CDR3 sequence is 17 residues long. CDR1 and CDR2 (germline): SEHNR, FQNEAQ (reference sequence). CDR3 sequence (DNA): TGTGCCAGCAGCCCCTCGACAGGGACGGGCTCTGGAAACACCATATATTTT. Amino acids: CASSPSTGTGSGNTIYF.

This chain uses TRBV6-6 with TRBJ2-7; D uncertain. V lost 5 bases, J lost 3 bases, and 11 bases lay in between. Germline V gene lookup returns CDR1 MNHNY and CDR2 SVGAGI (reference sequence). This CDR3 comprises 13 residues. CDR3 bases: TGTGCCAGCAGTATACGTTTAGACTACGAGCAGTACTTC. Amino acid sequence: CASSIRLDYEQYF.

This clone has only one observation. V is TRBV10-1 and J is TRBJ2-7; no firm D call. Germline CDR1 WNHNN, CDR2 SYGVQD (reference sequence). V lost 2 bases and J 5 bases, leaving 16 bases between the germline ends. This CDR3 spans 15 amino acids. The CDR3 region is CASSERTHSSHEQYF. CDR3 coding DNA: TGCGCCAGCAGTGAGCGAACTCACAGTTCCCACGAGCAGTACTTC.

This clone was recorded only once. In DNA, the CDR3 is TGTGCCAGCAGCTCCTCAGGTTTCCTTGGGAGGACTGAAGCTTTCTTT. As protein: CASSSSGFLGRTEAFF. The V and J genes are TRBV11-2 and TRBJ1-1; D is unresolved. Germline CDR1 reads SGHAT; CDR2 reads FQNNGV. CDR3 size: 16 residues. V was shortened by 4 bases and J by 5 bases, with 20 bases between the two germline ends.

This clone was observed a few times. In DNA form, the CDR3 reads TGTGCCAGCAGTTTGTTCACTAGCGTAACCGGGGAGCTGTTTTTT. This translates into CASSLFTSVTGELFF. The chain combines TRBV28 with TRBJ2-2; 7 bases map to TRBD2. This CDR3 has 15 amino acids. With V trimmed by 3 bases and J by 5 bases, 6 bases remained unmatched. The germline gives CDR1 MDHEN, CDR2 SYDVKM.

This clone was seen only a few times. This sequence joins TRBV6-5 and TRBJ2-1; 8 positions agree with TRBD2. CDR3 length equals 13 residues. Germline-derived CDR1 and CDR2 are MNHEY and SVGAGI. Losses at the gene ends were 8 bases for V and 10 bases for J; bases not matched to a gene: 10. CDR3 residues: CASARGGLQEQFF. In DNA, the CDR3 is TGTGCCAGCGCCCGGGGGGGACTACAAGAGCAGTTCTTC.

The chain couples TRBV11-2 to TRBJ1-2, with a tentative D call TRBD1 (6 bases). Germline V lookup: CDR1 SGHAT, CDR2 FQNNGV. V was clipped by 5 bases and J by 8 bases, with 30 bases between them. CDR3 size: 18 residues. CDR3 sequence (DNA): TGTGCCAGCAGCCCTTTCACCCGGGGGGGCAGGGTCCCGCGGGGCTACACCTTC. This encodes CASSPFTRGGRVPRGYTF. The variable domain in full, completed from reference TRBV11-2 and TRBJ1-2, reads EAGVAQSPRYKIIEKRQSVAFWCNPISGHATLYWYQQILGQGPKLLIQFQNNGVVDDSQLPKDRFSAERLKGVDSTLKIQPAKLEDSAVYLCASSPFTRGGRVPRGYTFGSGTRLTVV.

CDR3 bases: TGTGCCAGCAGTGCCCCTAAGGGGACTAGCAGCGAGCAGTTCTTC. This gives the protein CASSAPKGTSSEQFF. The chain recombines TRBV25-1 with TRBJ2-1; 9 nucleotides line up with TRBD2. J lost 10 bases, V lost 4 bases, and 11 bases had no gene match. Germline assignment: CDR1 MGHDK and CDR2 SYGVNS. CDR3 length: 15 residues.

This rearrangement joins TRBV5-7 to TRBJ2-5, with 7 bases matching TRBD1. TRBV5-7 is classed as an ORF, of uncertain function. Trimming removed 3 bases from V and 5 bases from J; junction bases left unmatched: 7. This CDR3 is built from 14 residues. In DNA form, the CDR3 reads TGTGCCAGCAGCTCCACAGGGGAGCCCGAGACCCAGTACTTC. Its protein is CASSSTGEPETQYF.

The rearrangement joins TRBV9 to TRBJ2-7; weak D call: TRBD1 (7 bases). Per germline, CDR1 SGDLS and CDR2 YYNGEE. CDR3 length: 15 residues. Deletions cut 2 bases from V and 3 bases from J, with 15 bases between. CDR3 sequence: CASSVRGVESYEQYF. DNA for the CDR3: TGTGCCAGCAGCGTCAGGGGGGTTGAGAGCTACGAGCAGTACTTC.

Only one count was recorded for this clone. This chain joins TRBV6-5 and TRBJ2-7; 8 nucleotides align to TRBD1. Germline V lookup: CDR1 MNHEY, CDR2 SVGAGI. The J segment lost 2 bases and the V segment lost 9 bases, leaving 6 bases of the junction unmatched. The CDR3 length is 13 residues. CDR3 in amino acids: CASRQGTTYEQYF. CDR3 DNA sequence: TGTGCCAGTCGACAGGGGACGACCTACGAGCAGTACTTC.

This chain links TRBV28 with TRBJ2-3; perhaps TRBD1 as D (6 bases). The CDR3 consists of 14 residues. Trimming shortened V by 11 bases and J by 2 bases, and 17 bases separated the two germline ends. Germline V gives CDR1 MDHEN, CDR2 SYDVKM. CDR3 nucleotide sequence: TGTGCCCTCAGGCCAGGGACACACACAGATACGCAGTATTTT. Its translation: CALRPGTHTDTQYF.